The 21 T cell receptor beta chains reported below all come from one sample, sequenced in a study of T cells in localized non-small cell lung cancer. Using immunoSEQ multiplex PCR, the repertoire was profiled, and TCRdb retains in-frame clones only, with some absent. The repertoire consists of 4,500 to 5,000 clones, with less than 35% occurring once and the leading ten covering 9.3%. This specimen consisted of lung tumor tissue, obtained before any cancer treatment. The source of these receptors is a woman aged 35 to 70 with stage II squamous cell lung carcinoma.

The rearrangement joins TRBV28 to TRBJ1-5; 8 positions match TRBD1. From germline, CDR1 is MDHEN and CDR2 SYDVKM. This CDR3 has 14 residues. The trim removed 6 bases at V and 5 bases at J, leaving 6 bases unmatched. The CDR3 DNA is TGTGCCAGCAGCCGCCGGGACAGGTATCAGCCCCAGCATTTT. This translates into CASSRRDRYQPQHF.

In its sample, this clone is large (0.1 to 1%). The CDR3 sequence: CAWSGQLNTEAFF. As DNA, the CDR3 is TGTGCCTGGAGTGGGCAGCTGAACACTGAAGCTTTCTTT. The chain combines TRBV30 with TRBJ1-1; the D is unclear. Trimming pared 1 base from V and 0 bases from J, leaving 6 bases between. The CDR3 runs to 13 residues. Germline V lookup: CDR1 GTSNPN, CDR2 SVGIG (reference sequence).

This clone appeared a few times. The gene calls are TRBV19 and TRBJ2-5, with 8 bases lining up with TRBD1. The CDR3 covers 15 residues. In germline, CDR1 is LNHDA, CDR2 SQIVND (reference sequence). J lost 0 bases, V lost 3 bases, and 3 bases had no gene match. The CDR3 spells CASSIQGAYQETQYF. CDR3 DNA: TGTGCCAGTAGTATCCAGGGGGCGTACCAAGAGACCCAGTACTTC.

This clone was found a few times. The chain is built from TRBV28 and TRBJ2-3, with D perhaps matching TRBD2 (7 bases). This CDR3 is built from 16 residues. The V end lost 6 bases, the J end lost 3 bases, and 19 bases lay between the germline ends. The germline gives CDR1 MDHEN, CDR2 SYDVKM. As DNA, the CDR3 is TGTGCCAGCAGCAGTGGGGGGGCCGAGCTAACAGATACGCAGTATTTT. It yields the protein CASSSGGAELTDTQYF.

This clone was counted between two and nine times. The chain links TRBV11-3 to TRBJ2-2; a possible D gene is TRBD2 (6 bases). Germline-derived CDR1 and CDR2 are SGHNT and YENEEA. The CDR3 runs 14 residues. Between the trimmed V and J ends, which lost 2 bases and 7 bases, there was a span of 11 bases. The DNA of the CDR3 is TGTGCCAGCAGCTTAATCCGGGAGAGCGGGGAGCTGTTTTTT. This encodes CASSLIRESGELFF.

The chain joins TRBV19 to TRBJ1-2; 7 bases map to TRBD1. CDR3 length: 14 residues. Germline-derived CDR1 and CDR2 are LNHDA and SQIVND (reference sequence). The J segment lost 4 bases and the V segment lost 5 bases, leaving 7 bases of the junction unmatched. The DNA of the CDR3 is TGTGCCAGTAGTCCAGACAGGGTTGGCTATGGCTACACCTTC. It specifies CASSPDRVGYGYTF.

This clone was recorded a few times. V gene TRBV9 combines with J gene TRBJ1-1; D possibly corresponds to TRBD1 (5 bases). Germline V gene data show CDR1 as SGDLS and CDR2 as YYNGEE. The CDR3 runs 14 residues. V lost 0 bases to trimming and J lost 4 bases, with 10 bases between them. The CDR3 sequence is CASSVGRGTTEAFF. In DNA form, the CDR3 reads TGTGCCAGCAGCGTAGGACGAGGGACCACTGAAGCTTTCTTT.

The V and J genes are TRBV28 and TRBJ1-1, with D tentatively TRBD1 (5 bases). The CDR3 extends over 16 amino acids. Germline lookup yields CDR1 MDHEN and CDR2 SYDVKM. The V end lost 7 bases, the J end lost 4 bases, and 22 bases lay between the germline ends. The CDR3 nucleotides are TGTGCCAGCAACGCGCCCGCCCAGGGCGCAAGCACTGAAGCTTTCTTT. As protein: CASNAPAQGASTEAFF.

This clone was seen only a few times. The gene calls are TRBV19 and TRBJ1-6; 7 nucleotides line up with TRBD1. V dropped 6 bases and J dropped 7; count of bases not matched to a gene: 9. In germline, CDR1 is LNHDA, CDR2 SQIVND (reference sequence). The CDR3 spans 15 residues. CDR3 nucleotides: TGTGCCAGTAGAGCGGGGACAGACTCCAATTCACCCCTCCACTTT. This sequence encodes CASRAGTDSNSPLHF.

V is TRBV11-3 and J is TRBJ2-6, with D tentatively TRBD1 or TRBD2 (6 bases each). Trimming pared 5 bases from V and 2 bases from J, leaving 10 bases between. Germline loops: CDR1 SGHNT, CDR2 YENEEA. This CDR3 is 15 amino acids long. The CDR3 DNA reads as TGTGCCAGCAGCCTAAGGGGGGCTGGGGCCAACGTCCTGACTTTC. It encodes CASSLRGAGANVLTF.

The chain joins TRBV29-1 to TRBJ2-3; 9 nucleotides align to TRBD1. The CDR3 has 14 amino acids. V shed 4 bases, J shed 12 bases, and the junction held 14 bases outside the gene matches. Germline CDR1 reads SQVTM; CDR2 reads ANQGSEA. CDR3 in amino acids: CSVAGTGKSRSQYF. The CDR3 region has the DNA TGCAGCGTTGCCGGGACAGGGAAAAGCAGGAGTCAGTATTTT.

The chain links TRBV6-8 to TRBJ2-1, with 8 bases that match TRBD2. CDR3 length: 13 residues. The germline V gene encodes CDR1 MNHGY and CDR2 SAAAGT. After removal of 8 bases from V and 4 bases from J, the junction contained 4 bases not matched to a gene. CDR3 residues: CASGAGAYNEQFF. For the CDR3, the DNA is TGTGCCAGCGGAGCGGGAGCGTACAATGAGCAGTTCTTC.

Within the sample, this clone is medium-sized. The rearrangement links TRBV11-3 to TRBJ1-4; the D gene is possibly TRBD1 (6 bases). The V and J ends lost 5 bases and 0 bases respectively, with 10 bases between them. This CDR3 is 15 amino acids long. The germline CDR1 and CDR2 sequences are SGHNT and YENEEA. In DNA form, the CDR3 reads TGTGCCAGCAGCCCACAGGGAGCAACTAATGAAAAACTGTTTTTT. Translated, it gives CASSPQGATNEKLFF.

The rearrangement uses TRBV29-1 and TRBJ1-5; tentatively, D is TRBD1 (5 bases). The germline V gene has CDR1 SQVTM and CDR2 ANQGSEA. The CDR3 has 13 amino acids. V lost 4 bases and J 1 base, leaving 8 bases between the germline ends. CDR3: CSVAKGSNQPQHF. The CDR3 DNA follows: TGCAGCGTTGCGAAGGGGAGCAATCAGCCCCAGCATTTT.

This clone is judged medium-sized. The rearrangement links TRBV28 to TRBJ1-1, with D uncertain. The CDR3 is made up of 13 amino acids. Trimming removed 5 bases from V and 13 bases from J, with 20 bases in between. CDR1 MDHEN and CDR2 SYDVKM come from the germline V gene. This chain's CDR3 is CASSAPRAARGFF. In DNA form, the CDR3 reads TGTGCCAGCAGTGCACCCCGGGCGGCAAGAGGTTTCTTT. The full variable domain, with the rest looked up from reference TRBV28 and TRBJ1-1, is DVKVTQSSRYLVKRTGEKVFLECVQDMDHENMFWYRQDPGLGLRLIYFSYDVKMKEKGDIPEGYSVSREKKERFSLILESASTNQTSMYLCASSAPRAARGFFGQGTRLTVV.

In its sample, this clone was seen a few times. The chain employs TRBV6-8 and TRBJ2-3, with 8 bases aligning to TRBD1. Germline CDR1 MNHGY, CDR2 SAAAGT. The CDR3 covers 16 residues. J lost 5 bases, V lost 5 bases, and 12 bases had no gene match. The CDR3 coding sequence is TGTGCCAGCAGTGGAAGAGACAGGGGAAAGGGAGATACGCAGTATTTT. This translates into CASSGRDRGKGDTQYF.

This chain uses TRBV29-1 with TRBJ2-7, with a tentative D call TRBD1 (6 bases). This CDR3 comprises 15 residues. The germline CDR1 and CDR2 sequences are SQVTM and ANQGSEA. V shed 3 bases and J shed 0 bases, with 15 bases lying between them. The chain's CDR3 is CSVEGTGRGSYEQYF. In DNA form, the CDR3 reads TGCAGCGTTGAGGGTACAGGGCGAGGCTCCTACGAGCAGTACTTC.

The rearrangement links TRBV28 to TRBJ1-2; tentatively, D is TRBD1 (5 bases). This CDR3 contains 14 residues. CDR1 is MDHEN, CDR2 SYDVKM, per germline. The V end lost 8 bases, the J end lost 5 bases, and 18 bases lay between the germline ends. The CDR3 protein is CASLGEALWYGYTF. The CDR3 DNA follows: TGTGCCAGCTTGGGGGAAGCCCTCTGGTATGGCTACACCTTC.

In this sample, this clone turned up a few times. This chain connects TRBV28 to TRBJ1-2, with a tentative D call TRBD1 (6 bases). V was trimmed by 2 bases and J by 4 bases, leaving 14 bases between them. In germline, CDR1 is MDHEN, CDR2 SYDVKM. The CDR3 totals 15 residues. CDR3 DNA: TGTGCCAGCAGTTTACAGACACAGGGTTCCTATGGCTACACCTTC. It encodes CASSLQTQGSYGYTF.

The sample holds one count of this clone. The chain links TRBV28 to TRBJ2-6; D is possibly TRBD2 (6 bases). Between the trimmed V and J ends, which lost 8 bases and 1 base, there was a span of 12 bases. The CDR3 is made up of 15 amino acids. Germline-derived CDR1 and CDR2 are MDHEN and SYDVKM. As DNA, the CDR3 is TGTGCCAGCGAGGGACTGACTTCTGGGGCCAACGTCCTGACTTTC. Protein: CASEGLTSGANVLTF.

This clone is medium-sized within its sample. The chain employs TRBV7-2 and TRBJ1-3; no reliable D call. Trimming left V 8 bases short and J 0 bases short, with 8 bases between. There are 13 residues in the CDR3. The germline CDR1 and CDR2 sequences are SGHTA and FQGNSA. The CDR3 DNA follows: TGTGCCAGCGGGCAGATCTCTGGAAACACCATATATTTT. Residues: CASGQISGNTIYF.